Each of the 21 T cell receptor beta chains below was sequenced from the same sample in a study of blood T cell repertoires in COVID-19. Sequenced by immunoSEQ multiplex PCR; TCRdb stores in-frame clones only, minus some. The top ten clones hold 1.2% of a sample with approximately 200,000 clones, 70% to 90% of them seen once. Sequencing input: PBMCs or T cells enriched from blood (not recorded which). The receptor source for this set is a man aged 25-45 years who had recovered from COVID-19.

V gene TRBV7-9 combines with J gene TRBJ1-4; 7 positions match TRBD1. Trimming cost V 3 bases and J 7 bases; bases outside gene matches: 8. The CDR3 contains 15 residues. CDR1 SEHNR and CDR2 FQNEAQ come from the germline V gene (reference sequence). The CDR3 protein is CASSLVRGIAEKLFF. The CDR3 coding sequence is TGTGCCAGCAGCTTGGTCAGGGGGATAGCTGAAAAACTGTTTTTT.

This clone was counted once. In the same sample, other DNA sequences code for this CDR3. The rearrangement joins TRBV12-3 or TRBV12-4 to TRBJ1-5; TRBD1 matches 9 bases. V gave up 8 bases and J gave up 7 bases; unmatched junction bases: 6. The CDR3 is 13 amino acids. The CDR3 sequence: CASSRQGGQPQHF. The CDR3 DNA follows: TGTGCCAGCTCTCGACAGGGGGGGCAGCCCCAGCATTTT.

This clone was seen only once. The chain carries TRBV9 and TRBJ2-2, with TRBD1 matching over 7 bases. From germline, CDR1 is SGDLS and CDR2 YYNGEE. The trim removed 3 bases at V and 8 bases at J, leaving 10 bases unmatched. CDR3 length equals 15 residues. The CDR3 is CASSERTGEGGELFF. The CDR3 DNA is TGTGCCAGCAGCGAGAGGACAGGAGAGGGTGGGGAGCTGTTTTTT.

The chain couples TRBV27 to TRBJ1-5; 8 bases match TRBD1. The CDR3 is made up of 14 amino acids. The J segment lost 3 bases and the V segment lost 6 bases, leaving 4 bases of the junction unmatched. The germline V gene has CDR1 MNHEY and CDR2 SMNVEV (reference sequence). CDR3 coding DNA: TGTGCCAGCAGACCACAGGGGGACAATCAGCCCCAGCATTTT. Amino acids: CASRPQGDNQPQHF.

The chain uses TRBV19 and TRBJ2-2; 11 bases are a match to TRBD1. Germline CDR1 LNHDA, CDR2 SQIVND (reference sequence). The length of the CDR3 is 15 residues. V lost 5 bases to trimming and J lost 5 bases; unmatched junction nucleotides: 4. CDR3 amino acids: CASSFGTGGTGELFF. CDR3 coding DNA: TGTGCCAGTAGTTTTGGGACAGGGGGAACCGGGGAGCTGTTTTTT.

The chain couples TRBV29-1 to TRBJ1-5, with D tentatively TRBD1 (6 bases). CDR1 SQVTM and CDR2 ANQGSEA come from the germline V gene. Trimming pared 4 bases from V and 5 bases from J, leaving 12 bases between. This CDR3 has 13 residues. As DNA, the CDR3 is TGCAGCGTTGGACAGGATACGGATCAGCCCCAGCATTTT. Amino acids: CSVGQDTDQPQHF.

J is TRBJ2-3 and V is TRBV12-3 or TRBV12-4; no clear D. V gave up 8 bases and J gave up 3 bases, with 12 bases separating them. This CDR3 region has 13 residues. This CDR3 is CASGIERTDTQYF. CDR3 bases: TGTGCCAGCGGTATAGAGAGGACAGATACGCAGTATTTT.

The sample holds one count of this clone. One end of the junction is discordant with germline, which a read error may explain. V and J are TRBV25-1 and TRBJ1-1, with D uncertain. CDR3 size: 15 residues. In germline, CDR1 is MGHDK, CDR2 SYGVNS. CDR3 nucleotides: TGTGCCAGCACTGAAACTGGACTGGCGAACACTGAAGCTTTCTTT. Its protein is CASTETGLANTEAFF.

The chain employs TRBV4-1 and TRBJ2-7; tentative D call: TRBD2 (5 bases). The ends were cut back, 1 base at V and 6 bases at J, with 13 bases in the middle. CDR3 length: 14 amino acids. CDR1 is MGHRA, CDR2 YSYEKL, per germline. The CDR3 is CASSQGSRAGEQYF. The DNA of the CDR3 is TGCGCCAGCAGCCAAGGCAGTCGGGCGGGCGAGCAGTACTTC.

This clone was observed once. V gene TRBV28 combines with J gene TRBJ1-1; a weak D match, TRBD1 (5 bases). The germline V and J ends were trimmed by 10 bases and 2 bases, with 11 bases remaining between them. The CDR3 has 12 amino acids. Germline V gives CDR1 MDHEN, CDR2 SYDVKM. CDR3 sequence (DNA): TGTGCCACCGGGACTTCTAACACTGAAGCTTTCTTT. Its translation is CATGTSNTEAFF.

The V and J genes are TRBV7-2 and TRBJ2-6; 11 bases are shared with TRBD1. The CDR3 extends over 16 amino acids. Germline CDR1 SGHTA, CDR2 FQGNSA. The V gene end was trimmed by 3 bases and the J gene end by 3 bases; junction bases not matched to a gene: 1. The CDR3 nucleotides are TGTGCCAGCAGCTTGGGACAGGGGGTTGGGGCCAACGTCCTGACTTTC. It specifies CASSLGQGVGANVLTF.

The gene calls are TRBV27 and TRBJ1-2; the D is unclear. V gave up 6 bases and J gave up 5 bases, with 13 bases separating them. The CDR3 length is 13 residues. Germline assignment: CDR1 MNHEY and CDR2 SMNVEV (reference sequence). CDR3 protein: CASSLSEAYGYTF. The CDR3 coding sequence is TGTGCCAGCAGCCTCTCTGAAGCGTATGGCTACACCTTC.

V is TRBV19 and J is TRBJ1-5, with D perhaps TRBD1 (5 bases). The V end was cut by 7 bases, the J end by 0 bases, with 13 bases between. CDR1 and CDR2 from the germline V gene are LNHDA and SQIVND (reference sequence). The CDR3 spans 15 residues. The DNA for the CDR3 is TGTGCCAGTATCTCGGGGGAGTATAGCAATCAGCCCCAGCATTTT. Its translation: CASISGEYSNQPQHF.

V is TRBV3-1 (or the pseudogene TRBV3-2) and J is TRBJ2-3; possible D gene TRBD2, 6 bases. Trimming removed 1 base from V and 1 base from J, with 15 bases in between. Looked up from germline, CDR1 is LGHDT and CDR2 is YNNKEL (reference sequence). This CDR3 spans 17 amino acids. CDR3 nucleotide sequence: TGTGCCAGCAGCCAAGGACACGGGAGTTTCTGCACAGATACGCAGTATTTT. It is translated as CASSQGHGSFCTDTQYF.

This chain joins TRBV6-5 and TRBJ1-1; D possibly corresponds to TRBD1 (6 bases). The CDR3 totals 13 residues. Germline CDR1 MNHEY, CDR2 SVGAGI. V gave up 6 bases and J gave up 6 bases, with 14 bases separating them. CDR3 protein: CASSLQGWPEAFF. The DNA for the CDR3 is TGTGCCAGCAGCCTACAGGGTTGGCCTGAAGCTTTCTTT.

A word on this clone: One end of the junction does not line up with germline, which may come from a read error. The chain uses TRBV29-1 and TRBJ2-1; perhaps TRBD2 as D (7 bases). The CDR3 spans 14 residues. Germline values: CDR1 SQVTM, CDR2 ANQGSEA. CDR3 nucleotide sequence: TGCAGCGTGGAAGGGGGGGAGAGGGTCAATGAGCAGTTCTTC. Its translation: CSVEGGERVNEQFF.

This clone turned up a few times. The chain couples TRBV27 to TRBJ1-1, with D perhaps matching TRBD1 (6 bases). V was trimmed by 5 bases and J by 0 bases, leaving 7 bases between them. CDR1 is MNHEY and CDR2 is SMNVEV in the germline V gene (reference sequence). The CDR3 extends over 13 amino acids. CDR3 DNA sequence: TGTGCCAGCAGTGCAGGGGTGAACACTGAAGCTTTCTTT. Its translation: CASSAGVNTEAFF.

The chain joins TRBV19 to TRBJ1-1, with D hard to call. This CDR3 is built from 13 residues. V shed 3 bases and J shed 4 bases, with 9 bases lying between them. In germline, CDR1 is LNHDA, CDR2 SQIVND (reference sequence). In nucleotides, the CDR3 is TGTGCCAGTAGTATTTCACATACCACTGAAGCTTTCTTT. Translation: CASSISHTTEAFF.

The chain employs TRBV28 and TRBJ1-1; TRBD1 agrees at 8 bases. The ends lost 6 bases at V and 10 bases at J; junction bases unmatched: 10. CDR1 is MDHEN and CDR2 is SYDVKM in the germline V gene. The CDR3 totals 13 residues. The CDR3 is CASRPRQGLRAFF. The DNA for the CDR3 is TGTGCCAGCAGACCTAGACAGGGGTTGAGAGCTTTCTTT.

The CDR3 nucleotides read TGTGCTAGTGGTTTGGTAAACTACCCGGCGGGAGGGAAAGAGACCCAGTACTTC. Its protein product is CASGLVNYPAGGKETQYF. The rearrangement joins TRBV12-5 to TRBJ2-5; 9 bases align to TRBD2. The germline V gene has CDR1 LGHNT and CDR2 FRNRAP. V lost 0 bases and J lost 3; bases outside the gene matches: 11. This CDR3 is 18 amino acids long.

V gene TRBV7-9 combines with J gene TRBJ1-1; 7 bases line up with TRBD1. The CDR3 length is 14 residues. V dropped 8 bases and J dropped 1; count of bases not matched to a gene: 7. Germline CDR1 is SEHNR and CDR2 is FQNEAQ (reference sequence). The CDR3 nucleotides are TGTGCCAGCCGGTGGCAGGGGGGGAACACTGAAGCTTTCTTT. Translation gives CASRWQGGNTEAFF.